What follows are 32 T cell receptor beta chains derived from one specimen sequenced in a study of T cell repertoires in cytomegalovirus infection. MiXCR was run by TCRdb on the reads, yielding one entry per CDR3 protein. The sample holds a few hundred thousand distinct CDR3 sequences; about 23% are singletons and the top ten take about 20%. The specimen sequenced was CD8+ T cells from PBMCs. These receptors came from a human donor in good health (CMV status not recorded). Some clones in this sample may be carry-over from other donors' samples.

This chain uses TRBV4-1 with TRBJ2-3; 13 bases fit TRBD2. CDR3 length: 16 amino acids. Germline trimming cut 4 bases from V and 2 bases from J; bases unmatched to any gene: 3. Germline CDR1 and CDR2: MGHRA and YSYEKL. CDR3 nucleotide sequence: TGCGCCAGCAGCCGTGGACTAGCGGGGGACACAGATACGCAGTATTTT. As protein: CASSRGLAGDTDTQYF.

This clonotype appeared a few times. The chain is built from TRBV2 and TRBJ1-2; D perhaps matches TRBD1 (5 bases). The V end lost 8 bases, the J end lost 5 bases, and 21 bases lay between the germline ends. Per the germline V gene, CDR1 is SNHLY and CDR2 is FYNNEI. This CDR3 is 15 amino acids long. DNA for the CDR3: TGTGCCAGCTTGGATTTGAGGGGTCCTTATTATGGCTACACCTTC. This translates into CASLDLRGPYYGYTF. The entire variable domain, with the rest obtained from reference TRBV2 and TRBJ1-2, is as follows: EPEVTQTPSHQVTQMGQEVILRCVPISNHLYFYWYRQILGQKVEFLVSFYNNEISEKSEIFDDQFSVERPDGSNFTLKIRSTKLEDSAMYFCASLDLRGPYYGYTFGSGTRLTVV.

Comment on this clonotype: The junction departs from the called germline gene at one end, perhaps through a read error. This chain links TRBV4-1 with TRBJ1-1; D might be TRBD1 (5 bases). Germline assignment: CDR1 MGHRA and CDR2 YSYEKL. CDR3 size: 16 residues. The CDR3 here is CASSQDRVASDTEAFF. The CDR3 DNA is TGCGCCAGCAGCCAAGACAGGGTGGCGAGTGACACTGAAGCCTTCTTT.

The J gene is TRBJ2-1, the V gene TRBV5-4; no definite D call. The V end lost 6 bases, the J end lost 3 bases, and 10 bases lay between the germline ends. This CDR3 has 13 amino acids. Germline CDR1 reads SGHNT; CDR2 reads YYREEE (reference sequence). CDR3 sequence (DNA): TGTGCCAGCACCCCCCCGGACTACAATGAGCAGTTCTTC. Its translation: CASTPPDYNEQFF. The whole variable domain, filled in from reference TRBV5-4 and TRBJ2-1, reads ETGVTQSPTHLIKTRGQQVTLRCSSQSGHNTVSWYQQALGQGPQFIFQYYREEENGRGNFPPRFSGLQFPNYSSELNVNALELDDSALYLCASTPPDYNEQFFGPGTRLTVL.

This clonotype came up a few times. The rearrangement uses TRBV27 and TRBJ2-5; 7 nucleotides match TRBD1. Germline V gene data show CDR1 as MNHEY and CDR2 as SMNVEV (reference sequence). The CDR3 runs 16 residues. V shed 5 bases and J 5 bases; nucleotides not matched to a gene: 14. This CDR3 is CASSPARQGPVETQYF. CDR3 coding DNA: TGTGCCAGCAGTCCGGCCCGACAGGGCCCGGTTGAGACCCAGTACTTC.

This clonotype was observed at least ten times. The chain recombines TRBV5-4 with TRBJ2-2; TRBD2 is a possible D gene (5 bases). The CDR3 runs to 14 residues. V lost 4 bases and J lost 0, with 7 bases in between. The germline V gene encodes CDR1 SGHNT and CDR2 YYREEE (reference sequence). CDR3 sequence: CASSAGPNTGELFF. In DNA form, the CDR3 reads TGTGCCAGCAGCGCGGGCCCGAACACCGGGGAGCTGTTTTTT.

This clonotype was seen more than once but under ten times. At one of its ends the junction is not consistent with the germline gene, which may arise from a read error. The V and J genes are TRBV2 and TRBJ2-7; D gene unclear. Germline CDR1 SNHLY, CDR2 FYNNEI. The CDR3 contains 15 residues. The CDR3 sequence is CASSEGPAISYEQYF. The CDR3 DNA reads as TGTGCCAGCAGCGAAGGGCCAGCTATCTCCTACGAGCAGTACTTC.

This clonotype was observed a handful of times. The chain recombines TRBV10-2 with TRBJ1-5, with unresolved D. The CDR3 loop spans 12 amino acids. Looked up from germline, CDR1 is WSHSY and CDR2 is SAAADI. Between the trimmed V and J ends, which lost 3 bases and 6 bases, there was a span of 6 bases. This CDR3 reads CASSETSQPQHF. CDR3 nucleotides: TGCGCCAGCAGTGAAACGAGTCAGCCCCAGCATTTT.

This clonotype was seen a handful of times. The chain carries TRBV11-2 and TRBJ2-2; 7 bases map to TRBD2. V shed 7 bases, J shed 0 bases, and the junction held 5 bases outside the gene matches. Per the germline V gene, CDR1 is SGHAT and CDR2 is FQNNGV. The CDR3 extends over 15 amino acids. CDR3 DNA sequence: TGTGCCAGCACCGCCGGACTAGCGAACACCGGGGAGCTGTTTTTT. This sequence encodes CASTAGLANTGELFF.

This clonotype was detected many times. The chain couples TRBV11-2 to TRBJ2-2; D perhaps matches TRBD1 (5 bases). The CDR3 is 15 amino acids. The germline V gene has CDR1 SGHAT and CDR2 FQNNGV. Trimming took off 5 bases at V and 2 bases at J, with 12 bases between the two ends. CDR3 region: CASSRIQGNTGELFF. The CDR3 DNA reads TGTGCCAGCAGCAGAATCCAGGGTAACACCGGGGAGCTGTTTTTT.

The CDR3 DNA is TGCGCCAGCAGCCCCCGAGCGGTTCTGGGGGCTATAGTCTCCGAAAAACTGTTTTTT. Its translation is CASSPRAVLGAIVSEKLFF. The genes are TRBV4-1 and TRBJ1-4, with TRBD1 as a possible D gene (6 bases). CDR3 size: 19 residues. Trimming pared 4 bases from V and 8 bases from J, leaving 29 bases between. Germline V CDR1 and CDR2: MGHRA, YSYEKL.

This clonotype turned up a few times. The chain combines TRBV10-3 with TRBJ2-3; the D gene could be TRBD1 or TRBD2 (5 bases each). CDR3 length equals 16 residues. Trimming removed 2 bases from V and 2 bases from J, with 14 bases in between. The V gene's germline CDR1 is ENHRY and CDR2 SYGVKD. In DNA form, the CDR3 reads TGTGCCATCAGTGAGACAGTGGGGGACCCCACAGATACGCAGTATTTT. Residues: CAISETVGDPTDTQYF.

CDR3 nucleotides: TGTGCCAGCAGCGCGAGTCTAGGGGGCAGGGCAGATACGCAGTATTTT. This encodes CASSASLGGRADTQYF. The rearrangement joins TRBV6-5 to TRBJ2-3; 7 bases fit TRBD1. V lost 6 bases and J lost 4; bases outside the gene matches: 13. CDR1 is MNHEY and CDR2 is SVGAGI in the germline V gene. This CDR3 is built from 16 residues.

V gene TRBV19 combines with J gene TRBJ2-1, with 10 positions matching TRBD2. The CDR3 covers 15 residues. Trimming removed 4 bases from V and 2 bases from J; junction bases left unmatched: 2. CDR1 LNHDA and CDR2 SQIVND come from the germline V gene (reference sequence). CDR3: CASSKTSGPYNEQFF. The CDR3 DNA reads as TGTGCCAGTAGTAAGACTAGCGGGCCCTACAATGAGCAGTTCTTC.

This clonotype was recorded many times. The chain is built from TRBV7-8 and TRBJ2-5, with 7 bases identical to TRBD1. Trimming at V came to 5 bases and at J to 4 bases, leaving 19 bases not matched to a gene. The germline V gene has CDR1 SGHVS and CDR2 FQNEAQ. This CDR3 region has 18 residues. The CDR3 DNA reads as TGTGCCAGCAGCCCCAGACAGGGATTTAACCCCGCAAGAGAGACCCAGTACTTC. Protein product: CASSPRQGFNPARETQYF.

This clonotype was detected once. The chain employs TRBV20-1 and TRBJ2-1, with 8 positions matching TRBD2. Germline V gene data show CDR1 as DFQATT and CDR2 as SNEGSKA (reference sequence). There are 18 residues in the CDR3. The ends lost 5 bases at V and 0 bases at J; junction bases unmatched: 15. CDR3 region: CSAPDRGGGGVSYNEQFF. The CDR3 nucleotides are TGCAGTGCTCCAGACCGGGGGGGTGGCGGGGTCTCCTACAATGAGCAGTTCTTC.

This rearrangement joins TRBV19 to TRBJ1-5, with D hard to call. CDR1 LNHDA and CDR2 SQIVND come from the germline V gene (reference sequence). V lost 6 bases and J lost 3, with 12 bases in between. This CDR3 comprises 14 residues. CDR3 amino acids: CASRGSGPNQPQHF. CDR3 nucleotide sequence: TGTGCCAGTAGAGGGTCAGGACCCAATCAGCCCCAGCATTTT.

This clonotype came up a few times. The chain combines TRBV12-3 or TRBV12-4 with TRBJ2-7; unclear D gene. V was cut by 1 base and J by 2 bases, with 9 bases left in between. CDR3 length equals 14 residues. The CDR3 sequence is CASSLVVKPYEQYF. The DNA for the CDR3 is TGTGCCAGCAGTTTAGTCGTAAAGCCCTACGAGCAGTACTTC.

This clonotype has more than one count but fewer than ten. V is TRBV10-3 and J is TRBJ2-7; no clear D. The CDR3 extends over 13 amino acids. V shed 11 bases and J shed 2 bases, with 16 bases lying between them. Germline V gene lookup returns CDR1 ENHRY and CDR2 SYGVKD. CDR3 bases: TGTGCCTCCCGGGCGCCGACGGCCTACGAGCAGTACTTC. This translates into CASRAPTAYEQYF.

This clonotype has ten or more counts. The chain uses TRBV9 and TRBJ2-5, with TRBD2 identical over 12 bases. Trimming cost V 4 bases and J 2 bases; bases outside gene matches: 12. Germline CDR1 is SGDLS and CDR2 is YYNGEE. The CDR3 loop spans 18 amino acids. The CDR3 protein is CASSTGASGGALQETQYF. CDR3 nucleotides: TGTGCCAGCAGCACAGGGGCTAGCGGGGGGGCCCTACAAGAGACCCAGTACTTC.

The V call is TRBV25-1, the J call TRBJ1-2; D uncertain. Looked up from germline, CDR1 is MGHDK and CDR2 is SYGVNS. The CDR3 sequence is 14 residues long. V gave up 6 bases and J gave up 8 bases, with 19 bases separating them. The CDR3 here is CASSEFDTVWGYTF. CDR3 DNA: TGTGCCAGCAGCGAGTTCGACACGGTCTGGGGCTACACCTTC.

The CDR3 nucleotides are TGTGCCAGCAGTGAAGCGCCGGGGCAGTACTTC. It specifies CASSEAPGQYF. The chain carries TRBV2 and TRBJ2-7; D not resolved. This CDR3 spans 11 amino acids. Between the trimmed V and J ends, which lost 0 bases and 9 bases, there was a span of 6 bases. The germline CDR1 and CDR2 sequences are SNHLY and FYNNEI. Full variable domain (remainder filled in from reference TRBV2 and TRBJ2-7): EPEVTQTPSHQVTQMGQEVILRCVPISNHLYFYWYRQILGQKVEFLVSFYNNEISEKSEIFDDQFSVERPDGSNFTLKIRSTKLEDSAMYFCASSEAPGQYFGPGTRLTVT.

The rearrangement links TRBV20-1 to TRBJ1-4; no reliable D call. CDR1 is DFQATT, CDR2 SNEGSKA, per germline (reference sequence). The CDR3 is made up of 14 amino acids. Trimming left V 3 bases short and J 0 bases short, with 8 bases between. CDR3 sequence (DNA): TGCAGTGCTAGCCCCCAGACAACTAATGAAAAACTGTTTTTT. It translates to CSASPQTTNEKLFF.

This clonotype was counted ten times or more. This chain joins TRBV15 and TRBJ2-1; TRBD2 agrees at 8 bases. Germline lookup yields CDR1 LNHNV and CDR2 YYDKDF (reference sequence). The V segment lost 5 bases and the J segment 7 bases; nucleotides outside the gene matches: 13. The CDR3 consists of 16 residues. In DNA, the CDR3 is TGTGCCACCAGCCCCCCCCGAGGCGGGGGGAGTAATGAGCAGTTCTTC. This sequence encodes CATSPPRGGGSNEQFF.

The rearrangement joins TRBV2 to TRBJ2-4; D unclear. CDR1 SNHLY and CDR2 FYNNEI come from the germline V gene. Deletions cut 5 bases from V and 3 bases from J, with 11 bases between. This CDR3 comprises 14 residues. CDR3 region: CASSTIGVKNIQYF. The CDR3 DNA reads TGTGCCAGCAGTACGATAGGAGTCAAAAACATTCAGTACTTC.

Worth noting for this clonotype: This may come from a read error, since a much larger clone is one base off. The chain's CDR3 is CANSQGGQLNYGYTF. The CDR3 DNA reads TGTGCCAACAGCCAAGGGGGACAGCTTAACTATGGCTACACCTTC. The chain employs TRBV4-1 and TRBJ1-2; 7 nucleotides align to TRBD1. Germline CDR1 reads MGHRA; CDR2 reads YSYEKL. This CDR3 region has 15 residues.

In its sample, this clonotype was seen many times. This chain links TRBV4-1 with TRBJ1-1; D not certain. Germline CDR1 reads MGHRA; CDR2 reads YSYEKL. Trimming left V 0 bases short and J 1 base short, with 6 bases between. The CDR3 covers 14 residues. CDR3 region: CASSQDLGNTEAFF. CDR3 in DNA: TGCGCCAGCAGCCAAGATTTGGGGAACACTGAAGCTTTCTTT.

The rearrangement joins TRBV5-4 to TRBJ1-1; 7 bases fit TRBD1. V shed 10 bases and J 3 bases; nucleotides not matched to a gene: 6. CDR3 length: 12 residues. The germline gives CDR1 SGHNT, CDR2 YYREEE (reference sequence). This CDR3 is CAWRGLDTEAFF. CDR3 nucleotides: TGTGCCTGGAGGGGGCTGGACACTGAAGCTTTCTTT.

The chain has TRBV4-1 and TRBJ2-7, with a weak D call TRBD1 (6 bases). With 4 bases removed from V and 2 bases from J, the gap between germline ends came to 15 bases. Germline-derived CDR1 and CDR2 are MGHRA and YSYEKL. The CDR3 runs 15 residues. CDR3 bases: TGCGCCAGCAGCCGATCGGACAGAGCTCCCTACGAGCAGTACTTC. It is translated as CASSRSDRAPYEQYF.

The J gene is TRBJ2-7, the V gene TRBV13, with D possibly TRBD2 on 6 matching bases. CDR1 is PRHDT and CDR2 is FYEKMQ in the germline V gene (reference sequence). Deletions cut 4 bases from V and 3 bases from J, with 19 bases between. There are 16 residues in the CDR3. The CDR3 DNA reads TGTGCCAGCAGCTCCCCGGGACTTACGCCAGGCTACGAGCAGTACTTC. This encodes CASSSPGLTPGYEQYF.

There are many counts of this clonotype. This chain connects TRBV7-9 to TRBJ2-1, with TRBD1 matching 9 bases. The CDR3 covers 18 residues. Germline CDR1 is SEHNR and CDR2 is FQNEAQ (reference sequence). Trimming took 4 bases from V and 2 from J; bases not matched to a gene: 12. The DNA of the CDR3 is TGTGCCAGCAGCTCCACGTTCCCGGGACAGGGACCCTACAATGAGCAGTTCTTC. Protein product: CASSSTFPGQGPYNEQFF.

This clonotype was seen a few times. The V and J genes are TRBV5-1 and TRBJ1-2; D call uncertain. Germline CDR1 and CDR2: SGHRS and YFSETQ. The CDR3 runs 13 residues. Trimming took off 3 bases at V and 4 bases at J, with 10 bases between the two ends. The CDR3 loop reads CASSSGVGYGYTF. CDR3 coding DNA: TGCGCCAGCAGCTCTGGTGTTGGCTATGGCTACACCTTC. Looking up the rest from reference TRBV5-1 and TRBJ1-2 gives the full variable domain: KAGVTQTPRYLIKTRGQQVTLSCSPISGHRSVSWYQQTPGQGLQFLFEYFSETQRNKGNFPGRFSGRQFSNSRSEMNVSTLELGDSALYLCASSSGVGYGYTFGSGTRLTVV.